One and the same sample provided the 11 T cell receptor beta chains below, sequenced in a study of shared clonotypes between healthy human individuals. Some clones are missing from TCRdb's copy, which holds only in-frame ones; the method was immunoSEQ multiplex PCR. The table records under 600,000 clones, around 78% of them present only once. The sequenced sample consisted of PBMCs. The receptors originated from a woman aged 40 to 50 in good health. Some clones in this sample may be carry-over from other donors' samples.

The CDR3 region is CASSLSPQGAGGSYEQYF. The DNA for the CDR3 is TGTGCCAGCAGTTTATCACCTCAGGGGGCGGGAGGCTCCTACGAGCAGTACTTC. The genes are TRBV27 and TRBJ2-7; D tentatively reads TRBD1 or TRBD2 (8 bases each). The germline V gene has CDR1 MNHEY and CDR2 SMNVEV (reference sequence). The V and J ends lost 0 bases and 0 bases respectively, with 18 bases between them. The CDR3 is made up of 18 amino acids.

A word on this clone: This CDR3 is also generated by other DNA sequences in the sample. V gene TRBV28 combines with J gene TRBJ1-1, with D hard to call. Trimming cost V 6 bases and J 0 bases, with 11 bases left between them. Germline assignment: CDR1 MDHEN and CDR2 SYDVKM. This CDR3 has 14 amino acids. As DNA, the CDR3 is TGTGCCAGCAGCAGCCCGGGGATGAACACTGAAGCTTTCTTT. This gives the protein CASSSPGMNTEAFF.

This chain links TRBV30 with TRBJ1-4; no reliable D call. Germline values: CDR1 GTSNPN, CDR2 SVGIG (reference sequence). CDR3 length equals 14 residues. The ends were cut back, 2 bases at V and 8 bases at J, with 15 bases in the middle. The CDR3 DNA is TGTGCCTGGAGTCCATGGACCGGTGGGGAAAAACTGTTTTTT. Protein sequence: CAWSPWTGGEKLFF.

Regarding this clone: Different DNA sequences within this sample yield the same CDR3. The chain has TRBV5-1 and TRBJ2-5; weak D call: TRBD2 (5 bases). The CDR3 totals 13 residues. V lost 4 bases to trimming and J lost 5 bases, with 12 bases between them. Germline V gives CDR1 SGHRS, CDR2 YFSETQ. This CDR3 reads CASSPEGRETQYF. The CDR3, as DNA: TGCGCCAGCAGCCCCGAGGGCCGGGAGACCCAGTACTTC. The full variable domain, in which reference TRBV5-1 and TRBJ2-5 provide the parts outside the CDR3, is KAGVTQTPRYLIKTRGQQVTLSCSPISGHRSVSWYQQTPGQGLQFLFEYFSETQRNKGNFPGRFSGRQFSNSRSEMNVSTLELGDSALYLCASSPEGRETQYFGPGTRLLVL.

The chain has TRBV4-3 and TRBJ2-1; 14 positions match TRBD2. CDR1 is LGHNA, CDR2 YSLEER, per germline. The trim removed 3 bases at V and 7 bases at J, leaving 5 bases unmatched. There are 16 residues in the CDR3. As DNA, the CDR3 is TGCGCCAGCAGCCAGGGACTAGCGGGAGTGGAGAATGAGCAGTTCTTC. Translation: CASSQGLAGVENEQFF.

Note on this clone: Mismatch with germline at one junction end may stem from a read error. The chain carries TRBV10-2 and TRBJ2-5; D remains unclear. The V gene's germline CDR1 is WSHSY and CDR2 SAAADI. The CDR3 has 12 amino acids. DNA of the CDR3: TGCGCCAGCAGTACGGACGTAGAGGCCCAGTACTTC. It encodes CASSTDVEAQYF.

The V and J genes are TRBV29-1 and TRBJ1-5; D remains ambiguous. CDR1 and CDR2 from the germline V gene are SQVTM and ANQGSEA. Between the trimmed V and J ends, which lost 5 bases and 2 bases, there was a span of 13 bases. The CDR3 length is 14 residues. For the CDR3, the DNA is TGCAGCGTTTCGGCGGGCCAGGGCAATCAGCCCCAGCATTTT. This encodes CSVSAGQGNQPQHF.

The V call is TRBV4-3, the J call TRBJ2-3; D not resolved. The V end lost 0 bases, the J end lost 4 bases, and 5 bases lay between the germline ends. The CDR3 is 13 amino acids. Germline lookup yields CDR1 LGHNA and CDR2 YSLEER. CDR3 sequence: CASSQDWADTQYF. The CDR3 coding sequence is TGCGCCAGCAGCCAAGATTGGGCAGATACGCAGTATTTT.

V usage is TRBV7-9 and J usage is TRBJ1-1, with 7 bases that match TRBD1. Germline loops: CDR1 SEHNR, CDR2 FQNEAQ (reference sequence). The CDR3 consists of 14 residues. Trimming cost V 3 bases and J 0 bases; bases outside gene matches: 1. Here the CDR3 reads CASSLTGMNTEAFF. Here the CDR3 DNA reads TGTGCCAGCAGCTTGACAGGGATGAACACTGAAGCTTTCTTT.

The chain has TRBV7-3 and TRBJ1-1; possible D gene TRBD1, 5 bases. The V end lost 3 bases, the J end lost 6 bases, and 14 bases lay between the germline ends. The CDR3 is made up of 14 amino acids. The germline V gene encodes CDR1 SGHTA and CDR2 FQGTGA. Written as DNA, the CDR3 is TGTGCCAGCAGCTTGAACGGGGGAGTCGCTGAAGCTTTCTTT. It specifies CASSLNGGVAEAFF.

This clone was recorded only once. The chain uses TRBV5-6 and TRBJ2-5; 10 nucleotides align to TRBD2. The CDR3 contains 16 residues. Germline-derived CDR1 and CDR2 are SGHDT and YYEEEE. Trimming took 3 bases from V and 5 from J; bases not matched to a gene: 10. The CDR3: CASSWGTGTSVETQYF. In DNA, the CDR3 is TGTGCCAGCAGCTGGGGAACCGGGACTAGCGTGGAGACCCAGTACTTC.